This TCR beta chain was found in a study of CD8+CD57+ T cells in acquired aplastic anemia. On the study more broadly: Mean DNA quantity obtained from sorted CD4+ and CD8+ cells was 2.5 to 4 ug. Study conclusions and caveats: There were 25 to 30 CD8+ CDR3 sequences that occurred in both patients and controls. Patients and healthy controls showed no significant CD8+ Simpson's diversity difference.

The table lists this clonotype with many counts. What it recognizes is unknown. The CDR3 runs to 12 residues. The germline CDR1 and CDR2 sequences are LNHNV and YYDKDF (reference sequence). Trimming left V 8 bases short and J 11 bases short, with 15 bases between. The template for TCR beta VDJ and CDR3 sequence profiling was genomic DNA. TCRdb independently ran MiXCR on the reads; one entry per CDR3 protein. The sample has 400,000 to 450,000 distinct CDR3 sequences, approximately 70% seen once. The chain carries TRBV15 and TRBJ1-4; tentatively, D is TRBD1 (5 bases). This clonotype was obtained from a human donor in good health, serving as a control. Sample: sorted CD4+, CD8+, or CD8+CD57+ T cells (not recorded which) from PBMCs. CDR3 sequence: CATGKPGGKLFF. The CDR3 nucleotides read TGTGCCACCGGAAAACCGGGGGGGAAACTGTTTTTT.